The entry below describes one TCR beta chain. Its antigen is unidentified. A multiplex PCR was run with 60 Vbeta primers and 13 Jbeta primers. Here immunoSEQ multiplex PCR was the method, and the copy in TCRdb shows in-frame clones only, minus some. The sample totals tens of thousands of clones. The CDR3 has 15 residues. The ends lost 10 bases at V and 4 bases at J; junction bases unmatched: 11. Per the germline V gene, CDR1 is ENHRY and CDR2 is SYGVKD. These data originate in a study of cytomegalovirus exposure and HLA in healthy donors. Overall study context: Among about 179 million T cells, an earlier analysis found 90 million to 130 million unique TCR beta sequences.

Regarding the study as a whole: Among the CMV-associated chains, a few were confirmed in vitro as specific for CMV antigens. Rarity marked most TCR sequences, yet some public TCRs occurred in many donors.

The chain links TRBV10-3 to TRBJ2-5; 11 bases fit TRBD2. The clonotype comes from a woman in her sixties in good health and CMV-seronegative. The sample taken for sequencing was PBMCs. This CDR3 is CATFDSSGGRETQYF. The CDR3, as DNA: TGTGCCACCTTTGATTCTAGCGGGGGGAGAGAGACCCAGTACTTC.